This T cell receptor beta chain came from a study of Ad26.COV2.S vaccination and SARS-CoV-2 variants. Stated treatment: approximately 18 received Ad26.COV2.S at low or high dose, single or two shots; about 5 received placebo; per-sample allocation not given. Collection of the samples took place on day 63 after the first injection of vaccine or placebo. Donation was by an adult aged 18-55 years who was in Boston. The V gene lost 5 bases and the J gene lost 4 bases, with 8 bases spanning the gap. The CDR3 covers 13 residues. Germline CDR1 reads LGHDT; CDR2 reads YNNKEL (reference sequence). The assay was immunoSEQ multiplex PCR, and TCRdb's table has in-frame clones only and misses some. This sample carries some 320,000 clones, 85% of them seen once, and the ten largest clones take approximately 2.1%.

The genes are TRBV3-1 (or the pseudogene TRBV3-2) and TRBJ2-2; D not resolved. The receptor was derived from a person aged 18-65 years who received the Ad26.COV2.S COVID-19 vaccine or a placebo. Sequenced material: peripheral blood, taken in a trial of Ad26.COV2.S vaccine versus placebo. In DNA form, the CDR3 reads TGTGCCAGCAGCACAAGTCTCACCGGGGAGCTGTTTTTT. This encodes CASSTSLTGELFF.